The clone carrying this TCR beta chain has ten or more counts. Using RNA template, CDR3s of TCR alpha and beta were amplified with iRepertoire arm-PCR. TCRdb re-called the multiplex PCR reads with MiXCR, one entry per CDR3 protein. The sample records about 410,000 distinct CDR3 sequences, approximately 42% being singletons. Germline V lookup: CDR1 MNHEY, CDR2 SMNVEV (reference sequence). CDR3 length equals 16 residues. The V and J ends lost 0 bases and 3 bases, in that order; junction bases with no gene match: 5. This sample was taken from a study of glioma-infiltrating T cells. Study-level background: Samples included WHO grade II oligodendrogliomas or astrocytomas and initial-diagnosis grade IV glioblastomas. About one million peripheral T cells were targeted at about 4- to 11-fold coverage.

The specimen was glioma tissue, nonneoplastic brain tissue, or PBMCs (not recorded which). The chain employs TRBV27 and TRBJ2-5; TRBD2 agrees at 9 bases. The source of this sequence is a human donor with low-grade glioma or glioblastoma, undergoing nonglioma brain surgery, or in good health (not recorded which). The CDR3 DNA reads TGTGCCAGCAGTTTATCTCTTGGACTAGCGAAAGAGACCCAGTACTTC. This codes for CASSLSLGLAKETQYF.